This T cell receptor (beta chain) was obtained from a study of blood T cell repertoires in COVID-19. CDR1 and CDR2 from the germline V gene are MNHEY and SVGEGT. Between the trimmed V and J ends, which lost 6 bases and 2 bases, there was a span of 14 bases. The CDR3 consists of 14 residues. Produced via immunoSEQ multiplex PCR; TCRdb's table is partial and in-frame only. The table has fewer than 350,000 clones, 90% seen once. Source material: PBMCs or T cells enriched from blood (not recorded which). The TCR comes from a woman aged 18-29 years with acute COVID-19. V gene TRBV6-2 or TRBV6-3 combines with J gene TRBJ2-7; possibly TRBD1 for D (6 bases). CDR3 region: CASSLPGQTYEQYF. The CDR3 DNA reads TGTGCCAGCAGCCTACCCGGACAGACCTACGAGCAGTACTTC.